The rows below give T cell receptor beta chains drawn from one sample of a study of blood T cell repertoires in COVID-19. Sequencing was performed with immunoSEQ multiplex PCR; in TCRdb, only in-frame clones are kept and a portion is missing. The sample yields over 80,000 clones, 80% to 90% seen once. The sample taken for sequencing was peripheral blood. Source of these receptors: a human donor in a cohort sampled during active COVID-19. Each CDR3 is given with its conserved first and last residue. D genes are given only for firm matches. Part of the rows lack a size; the others show once, few, many or a class for expanded clones.

V	J	D	size	CDR3	DNA
TRBV28	TRBJ1-1	.	.	CASRERDTEAFF	TGTGCCAGCAGGGAGAGAGACACTGAAGCTTTCTTT
TRBV7-9	TRBJ1-1	TRBD1	.	CASSSGLHQGDTEAFF	TGTGCCAGCAGCTCGGGGCTCCACCAGGGGGACACTGAAGCTTTCTTT
TRBV2	TRBJ1-4	TRBD1	few	CASRPTGGEEKLFF	TGTGCCAGCCGACCGACAGGGGGGGAAGAAAAACTGTTTTTT
TRBV5-1	TRBJ2-7	.	once	CASSLAAGYEQYF	TGCGCCAGCAGCTTGGCCGCGGGGTACGAGCAGTACTTC
TRBV10-3	TRBJ2-3	TRBD2	.	CASTSGQFTDTQYF	TGTGCCAGTACTAGCGGGCAATTCACAGATACGCAGTATTTT
TRBV3-1/TRBV3-2	TRBJ2-1	.	.	CASSQDPRTDLYNEQFF	TGTGCCAGCAGCCAAGACCCGCGGACAGACCTATACAATGAGCAGTTCTTC
TRBV11-2	TRBJ2-7	.	.	CASSLSAGAYEQYF	TGTGCCAGCAGCTTATCTGCAGGGGCATACGAGCAGTACTTC
TRBV6-2/TRBV6-3	TRBJ2-1	TRBD2	.	CASSLAGDYNEQFF	TGTGCCAGCAGTCTAGCGGGAGATTACAATGAGCAGTTCTTC
TRBV3-1/TRBV3-2	TRBJ1-1	.	.	CASSQVGGRSPFF	TGTGCCAGCAGCCAAGTGGGGGGACGTTCTCCTTTCTTT
TRBV6-5	TRBJ1-2	.	.	CASSYTGTNYGYTF	TGTGCCAGCAGTTATACAGGGACTAACTATGGCTACACCTTC
TRBV5-4	TRBJ2-7	.	.	CASSLGVATVYEQYF	TGTGCCAGCAGCTTGGGGGTGGCGACAGTTTACGAGCAGTACTTC
TRBV28	TRBJ2-7	.	.	CASSSHLRGRYEQYF	TGTGCCAGCAGTTCCCACCTCCGGGGTAGATACGAGCAGTACTTC
TRBV7-9	TRBJ1-6	.	.	CASSLVLANSPLHF	TGTGCCAGCAGCTTAGTTCTGGCCAATTCACCCCTCCACTTT